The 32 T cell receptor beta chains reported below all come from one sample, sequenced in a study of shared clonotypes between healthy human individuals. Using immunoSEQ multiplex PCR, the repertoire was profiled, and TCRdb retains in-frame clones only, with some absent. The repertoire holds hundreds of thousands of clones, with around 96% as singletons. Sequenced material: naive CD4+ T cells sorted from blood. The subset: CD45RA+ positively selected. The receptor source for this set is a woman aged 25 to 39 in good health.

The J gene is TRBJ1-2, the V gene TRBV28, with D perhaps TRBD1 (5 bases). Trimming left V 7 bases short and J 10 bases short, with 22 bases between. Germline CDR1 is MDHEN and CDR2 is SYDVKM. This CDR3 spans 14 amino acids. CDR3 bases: TGTGCCAGCATTTCATGGGGGGATTTAAAAGACTACACCTTC. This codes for CASISWGDLKDYTF.

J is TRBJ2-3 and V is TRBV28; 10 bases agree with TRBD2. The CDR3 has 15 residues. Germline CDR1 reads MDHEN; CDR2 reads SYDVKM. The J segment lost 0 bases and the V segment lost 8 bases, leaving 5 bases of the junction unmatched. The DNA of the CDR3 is TGTGCCAGCGGGGCTAGCGGGAGTAGCACAGATACGCAGTATTTT. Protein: CASGASGSSTDTQYF.

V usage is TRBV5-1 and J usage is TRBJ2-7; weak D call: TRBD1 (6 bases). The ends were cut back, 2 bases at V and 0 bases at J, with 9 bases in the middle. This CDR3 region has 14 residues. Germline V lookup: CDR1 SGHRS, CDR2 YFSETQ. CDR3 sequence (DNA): TGCGCCAGCAGCTTTACAGGGAGCTCCTACGAGCAGTACTTC. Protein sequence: CASSFTGSSYEQYF.

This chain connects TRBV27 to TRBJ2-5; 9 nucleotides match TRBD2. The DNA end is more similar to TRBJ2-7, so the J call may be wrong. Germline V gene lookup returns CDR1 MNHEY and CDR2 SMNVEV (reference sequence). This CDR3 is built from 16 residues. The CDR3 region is CASRPVPPSGNYEQYF. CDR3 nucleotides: TGTGCCAGCAGACCGGTCCCGCCTAGCGGGAACTACGAGCAGTACTTC.

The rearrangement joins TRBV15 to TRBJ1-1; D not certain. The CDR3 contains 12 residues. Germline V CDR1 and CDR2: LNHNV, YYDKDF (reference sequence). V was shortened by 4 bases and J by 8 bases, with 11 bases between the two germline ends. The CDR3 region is CATSKSTGEAFF. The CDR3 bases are TGTGCCACCAGCAAGTCGACGGGAGAAGCTTTCTTT.

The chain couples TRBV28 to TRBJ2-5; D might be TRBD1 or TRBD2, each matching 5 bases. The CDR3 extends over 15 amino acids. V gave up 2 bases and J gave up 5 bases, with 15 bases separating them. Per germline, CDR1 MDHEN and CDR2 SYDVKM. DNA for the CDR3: TGTGCCAGCAGTTTAAGTGGGGACGTTTACGAGACCCAGTACTTC. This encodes CASSLSGDVYETQYF.

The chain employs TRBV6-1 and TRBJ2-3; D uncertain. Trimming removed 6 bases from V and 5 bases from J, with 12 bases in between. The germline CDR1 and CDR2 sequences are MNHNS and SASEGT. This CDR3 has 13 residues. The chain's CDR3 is CASSPWSQDTQYF. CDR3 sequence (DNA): TGTGCCAGCAGCCCTTGGTCCCAAGATACGCAGTATTTT.

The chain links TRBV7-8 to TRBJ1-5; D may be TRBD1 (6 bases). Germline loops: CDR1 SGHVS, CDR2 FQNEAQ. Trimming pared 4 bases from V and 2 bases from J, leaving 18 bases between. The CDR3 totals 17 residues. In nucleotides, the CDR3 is TGTGCCAGCAGCTCCGTGGGGACAACCCGGGGCAATCAGCCCCAGCATTTT. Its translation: CASSSVGTTRGNQPQHF.

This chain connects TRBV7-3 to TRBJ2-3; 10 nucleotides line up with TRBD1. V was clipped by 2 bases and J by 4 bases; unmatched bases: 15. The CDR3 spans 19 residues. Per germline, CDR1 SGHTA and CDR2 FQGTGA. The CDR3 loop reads CASSLSIGRTGGMADTQYF. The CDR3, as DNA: TGTGCCAGCAGCTTATCCATAGGGAGGACAGGGGGTATGGCAGATACGCAGTATTTT.

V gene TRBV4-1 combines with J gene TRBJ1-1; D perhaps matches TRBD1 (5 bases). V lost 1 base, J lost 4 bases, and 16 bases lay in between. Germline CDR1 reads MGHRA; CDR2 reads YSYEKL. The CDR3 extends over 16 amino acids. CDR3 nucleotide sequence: TGCGCCAGCAGCCAAGGACAGCCGGGCGTGGGCACTGAAGCTTTCTTT. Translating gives CASSQGQPGVGTEAFF.

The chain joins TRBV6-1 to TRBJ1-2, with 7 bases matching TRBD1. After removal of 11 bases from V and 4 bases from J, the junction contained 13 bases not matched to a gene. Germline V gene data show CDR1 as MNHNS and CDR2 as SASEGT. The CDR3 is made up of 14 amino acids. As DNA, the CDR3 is TGTGCCGCCGCCTGGACCGGGACAGCCTATGGCTACACCTTC. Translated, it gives CAAAWTGTAYGYTF.

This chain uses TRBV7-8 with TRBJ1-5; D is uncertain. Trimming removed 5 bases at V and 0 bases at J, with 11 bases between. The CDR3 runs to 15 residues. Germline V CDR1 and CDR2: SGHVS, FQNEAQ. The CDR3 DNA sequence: TGTGCCAGCAGCCCATACCTCTATAGCAATCAGCCCCAGCATTTT. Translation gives CASSPYLYSNQPQHF.

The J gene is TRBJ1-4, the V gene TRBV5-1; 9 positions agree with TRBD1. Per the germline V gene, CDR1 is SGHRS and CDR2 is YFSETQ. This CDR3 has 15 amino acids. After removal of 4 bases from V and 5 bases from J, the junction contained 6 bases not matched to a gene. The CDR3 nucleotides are TGCGCCAGCAGCCCGACCGGGACAGGGAATGAAAAACTGTTTTTT. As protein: CASSPTGTGNEKLFF.

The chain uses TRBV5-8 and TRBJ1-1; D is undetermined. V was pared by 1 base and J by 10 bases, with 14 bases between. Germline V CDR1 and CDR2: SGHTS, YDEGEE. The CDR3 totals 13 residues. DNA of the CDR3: TGTGCCAGCAGCTTGTACGGGGATTTACGAGCTTTCTTT. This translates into CASSLYGDLRAFF.

The CDR3 loop reads CASSPPRGAYTTNYGYTF. CDR3 nucleotide sequence: TGTGCCAGCAGTCCACCCCGGGGGGCTTACACAACAAACTATGGCTACACCTTC. The V and J genes are TRBV27 and TRBJ1-2, with a tentative D call TRBD1 (6 bases). CDR3 size: 18 residues. CDR1 MNHEY and CDR2 SMNVEV come from the germline V gene (reference sequence). V was pared by 5 bases and J by 2 bases, with 24 bases between.

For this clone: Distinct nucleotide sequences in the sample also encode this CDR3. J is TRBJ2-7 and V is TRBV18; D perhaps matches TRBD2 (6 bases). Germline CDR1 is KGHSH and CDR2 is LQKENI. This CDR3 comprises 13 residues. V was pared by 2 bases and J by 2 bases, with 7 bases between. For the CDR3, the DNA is TGTGCCAGCTCACCAACGGGGGCCTACGAGCAGTACTTC. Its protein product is CASSPTGAYEQYF.

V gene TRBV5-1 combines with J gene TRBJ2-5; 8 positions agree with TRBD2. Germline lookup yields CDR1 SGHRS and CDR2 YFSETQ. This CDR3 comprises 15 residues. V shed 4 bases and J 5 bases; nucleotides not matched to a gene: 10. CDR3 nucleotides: TGCGCCAGCAGCGTGATTCTAGCGGGTGAGGAGACCCAGTACTTC. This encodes CASSVILAGEETQYF.

The CDR3 sequence is CASSYSGTTHADTQYF. CDR3 bases: TGTGCCAGCAGTTACTCCGGGACTACCCATGCAGATACGCAGTATTTT. The chain combines TRBV6-5 with TRBJ2-3; 7 bases fit TRBD2. The CDR3 runs 16 residues. V dropped 0 bases and J dropped 4; count of bases not matched to a gene: 7. Germline loops: CDR1 MNHEY, CDR2 SVGAGI.

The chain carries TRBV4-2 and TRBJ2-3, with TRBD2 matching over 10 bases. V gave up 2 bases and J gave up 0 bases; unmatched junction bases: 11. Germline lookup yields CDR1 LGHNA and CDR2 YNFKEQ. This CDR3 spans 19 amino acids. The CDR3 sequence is CASSQFLAGESASTDTQYF. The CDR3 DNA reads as TGTGCCAGCAGCCAATTCCTAGCGGGAGAATCCGCTAGCACAGATACGCAGTATTTT.

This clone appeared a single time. Written as DNA, the CDR3 is TGTGCCAGCAGCCGCCCGGCAGGGCTGGAGGGAAACACCATATATTTT. Amino acid sequence: CASSRPAGLEGNTIYF. The chain employs TRBV28 and TRBJ1-3, with D tentatively TRBD1 (5 bases). CDR3 length: 16 amino acids. V lost 6 bases to trimming and J lost 4 bases, with 19 bases between them. CDR1 MDHEN and CDR2 SYDVKM come from the germline V gene.

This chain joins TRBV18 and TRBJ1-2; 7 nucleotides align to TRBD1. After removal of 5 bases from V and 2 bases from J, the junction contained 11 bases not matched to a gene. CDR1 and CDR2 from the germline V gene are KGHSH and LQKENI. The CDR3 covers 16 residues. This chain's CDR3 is CASSSVPGQSNYGYTF. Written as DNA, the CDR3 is TGTGCCAGCTCATCCGTACCGGGACAGTCAAACTATGGCTACACCTTC. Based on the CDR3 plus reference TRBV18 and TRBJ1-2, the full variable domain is NAGVMQNPRHLVRRRGQEARLRCSPMKGHSHVYWYRQLPEEGLKFMVYLQKENIIDESGMPKERFSAEFPKEGPSILRIQQVVRGDSAAYFCASSSVPGQSNYGYTFGSGTRLTVV.

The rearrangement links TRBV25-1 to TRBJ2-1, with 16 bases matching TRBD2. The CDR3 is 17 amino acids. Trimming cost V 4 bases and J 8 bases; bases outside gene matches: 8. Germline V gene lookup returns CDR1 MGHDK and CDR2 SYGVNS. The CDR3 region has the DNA TGTGCCAGCAGTGCGGGACTAGCGGGAGGGCGGCAATATGAGCAGTTCTTC. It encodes CASSAGLAGGRQYEQFF. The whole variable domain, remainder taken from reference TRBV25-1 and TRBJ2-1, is EADIYQTPRYLVIGTGKKITLECSQTMGHDKMYWYQQDPGMELHLIHYSYGVNSTEKGDLSSESTVSRIRTEHFPLTLESARPSHTSQYLCASSAGLAGGRQYEQFFGPGTRLTVL.

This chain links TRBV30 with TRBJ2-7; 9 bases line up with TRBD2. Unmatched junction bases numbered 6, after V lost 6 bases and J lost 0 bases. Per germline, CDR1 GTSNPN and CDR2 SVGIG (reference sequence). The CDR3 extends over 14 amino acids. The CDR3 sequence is CACDSGGSSYEQYF. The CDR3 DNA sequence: TGTGCCTGCGATAGCGGGGGAAGCTCCTACGAGCAGTACTTC. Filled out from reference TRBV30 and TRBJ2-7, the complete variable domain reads SQTIHQWPATLVQPVGSPLSLECTVEGTSNPNLYWYRQAAGRGLQLLFYSVGIGQISSEVPQNLSASRPQDRQFILSSKKLLLSDSGFYLCACDSGGSSYEQYFGPGTRLTVT.

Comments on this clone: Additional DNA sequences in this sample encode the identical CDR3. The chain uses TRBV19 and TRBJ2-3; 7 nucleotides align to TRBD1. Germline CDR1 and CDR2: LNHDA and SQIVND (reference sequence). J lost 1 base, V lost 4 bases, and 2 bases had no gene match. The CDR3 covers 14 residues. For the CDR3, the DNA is TGTGCCAGTAGTACCGGACAGGGCACAGATACGCAGTATTTT. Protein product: CASSTGQGTDTQYF.

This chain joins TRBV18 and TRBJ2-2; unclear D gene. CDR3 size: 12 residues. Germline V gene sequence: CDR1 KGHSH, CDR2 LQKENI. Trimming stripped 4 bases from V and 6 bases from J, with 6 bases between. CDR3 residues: CASSLSSGELFF. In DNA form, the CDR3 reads TGTGCCAGCTCACTCAGCTCCGGGGAGCTGTTTTTT.

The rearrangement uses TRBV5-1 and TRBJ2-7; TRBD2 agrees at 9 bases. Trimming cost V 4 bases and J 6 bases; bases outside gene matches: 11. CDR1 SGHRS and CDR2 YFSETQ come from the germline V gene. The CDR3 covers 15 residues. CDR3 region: CASSLGLAKPSEQYF. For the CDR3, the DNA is TGCGCCAGCAGCCTCGGACTAGCGAAGCCAAGCGAGCAGTACTTC.

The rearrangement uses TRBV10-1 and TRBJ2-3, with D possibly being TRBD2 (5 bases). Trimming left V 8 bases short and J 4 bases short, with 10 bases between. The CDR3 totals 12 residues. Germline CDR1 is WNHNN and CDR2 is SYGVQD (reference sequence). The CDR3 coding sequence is TGCGCCAGCGGGAGTGGGTCAGATACGCAGTATTTT. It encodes CASGSGSDTQYF.

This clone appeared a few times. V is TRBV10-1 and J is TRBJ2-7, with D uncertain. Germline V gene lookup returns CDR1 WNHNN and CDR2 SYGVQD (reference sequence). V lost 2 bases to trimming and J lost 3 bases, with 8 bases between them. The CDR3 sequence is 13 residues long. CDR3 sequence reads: CASSERVNYEQYF. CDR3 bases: TGCGCCAGCAGTGAGCGGGTCAACTACGAGCAGTACTTC.

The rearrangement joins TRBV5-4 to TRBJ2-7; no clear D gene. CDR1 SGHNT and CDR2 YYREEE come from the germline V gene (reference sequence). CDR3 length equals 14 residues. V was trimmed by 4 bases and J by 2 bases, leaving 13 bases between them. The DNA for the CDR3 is TGTGCCAGCAGCCCGAAGTCCGATACCTACGAGCAGTACTTC. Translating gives CASSPKSDTYEQYF.

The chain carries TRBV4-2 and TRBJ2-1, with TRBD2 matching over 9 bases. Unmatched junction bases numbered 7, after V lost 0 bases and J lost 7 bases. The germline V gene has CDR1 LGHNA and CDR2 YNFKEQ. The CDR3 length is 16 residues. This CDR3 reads CASSQDLLREGNEQFF. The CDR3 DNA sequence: TGTGCCAGCAGCCAAGATCTGCTGCGGGAGGGGAATGAGCAGTTCTTC.

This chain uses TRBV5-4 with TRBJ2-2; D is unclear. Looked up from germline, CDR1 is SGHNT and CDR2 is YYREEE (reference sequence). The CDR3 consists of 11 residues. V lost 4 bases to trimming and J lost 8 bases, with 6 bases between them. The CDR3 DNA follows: TGTGCCAGCAGCAGAATGGGGGAGCTGTTTTTT. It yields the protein CASSRMGELFF.

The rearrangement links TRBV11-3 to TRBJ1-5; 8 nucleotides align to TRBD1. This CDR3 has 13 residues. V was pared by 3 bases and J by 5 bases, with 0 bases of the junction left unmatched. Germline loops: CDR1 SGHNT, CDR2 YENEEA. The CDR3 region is CASSLDRDQPQHF. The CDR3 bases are TGTGCCAGCAGCTTGGACAGGGATCAGCCCCAGCATTTT.